The sequence of this T cell receptor (beta chain) was determined in a study of graft-versus-host responses after intestinal transplantation. On the study more broadly: All recipients were transplanted with multivisceral, liver-intestinal, or isolated intestinal grafts. Uniformly, recipients were administered anti-thymocyte globulin induction with subsequent tacrolimus and steroids for about 3 years.

General study points: Early post-transplant declines in HvG were associated with peak levels of circulating GvH clones. GvH clones occurred in recipient marrow; some first appeared in ileum or blood.

Germline-derived CDR1 and CDR2 are SQVTM and ANQGSEA. There are 13 residues in the CDR3. With 4 bases removed from V and 1 base from J, the gap between germline ends came to 10 bases. On this clone: Its antigen is undetermined.

Measured with immunoSEQ multiplex PCR; TCRdb has only the in-frame clones, and not every one. The sample holds roughly 93,000 clones, over 85% seen once. The sequenced sample was unstimulated CD8+ T cells sorted from spleen or lymph node cells, obtained before intestinal transplant. This rearrangement joins TRBV29-1 to TRBJ2-5, with D possibly TRBD2 on 5 matching bases. The receptor was isolated from a human donor who received an intestinal transplant. The CDR3 DNA is TGCAGCGTTGGGCTGGAGGCCCAAGAGACCCAGTACTTC. It codes for CSVGLEAQETQYF.